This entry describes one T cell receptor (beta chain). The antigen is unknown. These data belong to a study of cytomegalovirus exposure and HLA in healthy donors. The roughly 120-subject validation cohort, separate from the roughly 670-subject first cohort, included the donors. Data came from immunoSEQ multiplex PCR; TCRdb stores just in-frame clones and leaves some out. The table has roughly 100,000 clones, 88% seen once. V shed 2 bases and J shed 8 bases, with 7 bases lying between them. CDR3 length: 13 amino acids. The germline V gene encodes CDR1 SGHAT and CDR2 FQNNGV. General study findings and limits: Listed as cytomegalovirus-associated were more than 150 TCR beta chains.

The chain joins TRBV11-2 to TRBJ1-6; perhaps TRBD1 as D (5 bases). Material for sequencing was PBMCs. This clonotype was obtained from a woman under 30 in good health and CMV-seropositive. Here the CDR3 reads CASSLLQDSPLHF. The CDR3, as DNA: TGTGCCAGCAGCTTACTACAGGATTCACCCCTCCACTTT. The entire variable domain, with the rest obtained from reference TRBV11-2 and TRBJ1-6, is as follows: EAGVAQSPRYKIIEKRQSVAFWCNPISGHATLYWYQQILGQGPKLLIQFQNNGVVDDSQLPKDRFSAERLKGVDSTLKIQPAKLEDSAVYLCASSLLQDSPLHFGNGTRLTVT.